This TCR beta chain was documented in a study of T cell repertoires and HLA-DP antigens. Details on this clone: Its antigen is currently unknown.

The CDR3 consists of 13 residues. Trimming took 8 bases from V and 9 from J, leaving 17 bases between them. Germline V gene lookup returns CDR1 MDHEN and CDR2 SYDVKM. Repertoires were generated with immunoSEQ multiplex PCR, while TCRdb's copy carries only in-frame clones and drops some. The data show approximately 86,000 clones, with around nine tenths seen just once and about 1.8% held by the top ten. The receptor's source is a man aged 50 or older in good health and CMV-seronegative. The genes are TRBV28 and TRBJ2-1; D not resolved. The sequenced sample consisted of CD4+ T cells from PBMCs. CDR3 DNA: TGTGCCAGCTGGTGGGAAAATGGCGGTGAGCAGTTCTTC. Encoded protein: CASWWENGGEQFF. Complete variable domain (other parts from reference TRBV28 and TRBJ2-1): DVKVTQSSRYLVKRTGEKVFLECVQDMDHENMFWYRQDPGLGLRLIYFSYDVKMKEKGDIPEGYSVSREKKERFSLILESASTNQTSMYLCASWWENGGEQFFGPGTRLTVL.